The text below deals with one T cell receptor beta chain. The assay was immunoSEQ multiplex PCR, and TCRdb's table has in-frame clones only and misses some. The sample includes about 250,000 clones, 82% seen only once; the top ten take 4% to 6%. The data derive from a study of blood T cell repertoires in COVID-19. Study-level background: From T cells, B-cell-depleted T cells, or PBMCs came the material, which was cDNA or gDNA.

The CDR3 contains 17 residues. Germline values: CDR1 MDHEN, CDR2 SYDVKM. V was clipped by 0 bases and J by 5 bases; unmatched bases: 10. Sequenced material: peripheral blood. The receptor comes from a woman of 80 years or more with active or convalescent COVID-19. The chain employs TRBV28 and TRBJ2-1, with 7 bases identical to TRBD1. For the CDR3, the DNA is TGTGCCAGCAGTTTATGGCCCCTCAGACAGGGAAACAATGAGCAGTTCTTC. As protein: CASSLWPLRQGNNEQFF. Filled out from reference TRBV28 and TRBJ2-1, the complete variable domain reads DVKVTQSSRYLVKRTGEKVFLECVQDMDHENMFWYRQDPGLGLRLIYFSYDVKMKEKGDIPEGYSVSREKKERFSLILESASTNQTSMYLCASSLWPLRQGNNEQFFGPGTRLTVL.